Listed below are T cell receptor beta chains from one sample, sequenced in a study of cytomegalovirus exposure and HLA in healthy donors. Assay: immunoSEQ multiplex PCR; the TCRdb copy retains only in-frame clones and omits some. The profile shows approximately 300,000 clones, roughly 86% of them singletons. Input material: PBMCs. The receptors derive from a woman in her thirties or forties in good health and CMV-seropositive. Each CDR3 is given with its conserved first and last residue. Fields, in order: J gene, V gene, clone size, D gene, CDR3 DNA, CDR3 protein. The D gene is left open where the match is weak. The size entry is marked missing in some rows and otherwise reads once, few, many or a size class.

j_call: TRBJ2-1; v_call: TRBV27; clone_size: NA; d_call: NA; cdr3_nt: TGTGCCAGCAGTGACATCGGCGGGTACAATGAGCAGTTCTTC; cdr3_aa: CASSDIGGYNEQFF
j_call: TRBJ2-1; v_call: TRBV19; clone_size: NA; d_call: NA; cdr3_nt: TGTGCCAGTAGTATTCTCCGGAGTGAGCAGTTCTTC; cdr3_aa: CASSILRSEQFF
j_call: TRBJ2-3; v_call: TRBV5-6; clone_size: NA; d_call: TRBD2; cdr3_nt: TGTGCCAGCAGCTTTCAAAGCGGGAGGATTTCTAGCACAGATACGCAGTATTTT; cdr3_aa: CASSFQSGRISSTDTQYF
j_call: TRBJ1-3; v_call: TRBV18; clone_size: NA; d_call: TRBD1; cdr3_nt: TGTGCCAGCTCACCACTGGAGCCGGGACAGTTCATCTCTGGAAACACCATATATTTT; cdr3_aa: CASSPLEPGQFISGNTIYF
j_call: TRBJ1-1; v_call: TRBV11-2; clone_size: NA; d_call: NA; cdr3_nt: TGTGCCAGCAGCTTTAACCGCTACAGGGTTGGGACTGAAGCTTTCTTT; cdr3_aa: CASSFNRYRVGTEAFF
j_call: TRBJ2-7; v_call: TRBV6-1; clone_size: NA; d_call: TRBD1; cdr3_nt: TGTGCCAGCAGTGAAGTGGGACAGGGCTCCTACGAGCAGTACTTC; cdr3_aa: CASSEVGQGSYEQYF
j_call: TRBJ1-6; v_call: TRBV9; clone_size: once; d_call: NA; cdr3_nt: TGTGCCAGCAGCGTAGCTTCAGGGTTTGGGTCACCCCTCCACTTT; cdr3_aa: CASSVASGFGSPLHF
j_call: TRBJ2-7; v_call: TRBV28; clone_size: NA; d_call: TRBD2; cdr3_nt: TGTGCCAGCAGTCTACCGACTAGCGGGCACTACGAGCAGTACTTC; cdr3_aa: CASSLPTSGHYEQYF
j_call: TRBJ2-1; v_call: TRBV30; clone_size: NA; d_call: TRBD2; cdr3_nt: TGTGCCTCGAAGCGGGAGTCGAATGAGCAGTTCTTC; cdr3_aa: CASKRESNEQFF
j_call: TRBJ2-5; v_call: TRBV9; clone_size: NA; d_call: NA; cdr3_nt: TGTGCCAGCAGCGTAGGATTAGGGGTGGAGACCCAGTACTTC; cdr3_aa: CASSVGLGVETQYF
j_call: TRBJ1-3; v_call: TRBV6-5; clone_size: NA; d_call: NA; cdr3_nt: TGTGCCAGCAGTTACTCGGGAGACTCTGGAAACACCATATATTTT; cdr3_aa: CASSYSGDSGNTIYF
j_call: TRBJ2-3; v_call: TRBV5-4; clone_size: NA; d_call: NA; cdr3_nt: TGTGCCAGCAGCAGGGAGCGAGTCAGCCCAGAAGGTATAGATACGCAGTATTTT; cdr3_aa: CASSRERVSPEGIDTQYF
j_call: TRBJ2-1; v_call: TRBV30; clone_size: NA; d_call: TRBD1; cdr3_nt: TGTGCCTACGGGACAGGGGTTTACAATGAGCAGTTCTTC; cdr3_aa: CAYGTGVYNEQFF
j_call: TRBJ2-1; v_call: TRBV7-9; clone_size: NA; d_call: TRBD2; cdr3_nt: TGTGCCAGCAGCTCAGGACTAGCCTACAATGAGCAGTTCTTC; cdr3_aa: CASSSGLAYNEQFF
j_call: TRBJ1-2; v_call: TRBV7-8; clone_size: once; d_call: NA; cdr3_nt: TGTGCCAGCAGCTTAGCGAGGGAAAGCTATGGCTACACCTTC; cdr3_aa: CASSLARESYGYTF
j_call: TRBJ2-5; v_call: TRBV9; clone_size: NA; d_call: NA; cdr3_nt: TGTGCCAGCAGCGTAGGTAGCGGAGCGACCCAGTACTTC; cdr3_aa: CASSVGSGATQYF
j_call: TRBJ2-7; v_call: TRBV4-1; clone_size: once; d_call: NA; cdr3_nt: TGCGCCAGCAGCCAAGATGCCCCGGACGAGCAGTACTTC; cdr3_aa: CASSQDAPDEQYF
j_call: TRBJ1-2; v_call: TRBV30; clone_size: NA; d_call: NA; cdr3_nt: TGTGCCTGGAGGTTGGGGGGGGCCGCCGATTTGAGGGGGGGCTACACCTTC; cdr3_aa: CAWRLGGAADLRGGYTF
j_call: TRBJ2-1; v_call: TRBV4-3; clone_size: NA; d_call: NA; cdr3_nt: TGCGCCAGCAGCCAAGATTTACTAGCCTCTGAGGAGCAGTTCTTC; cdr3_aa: CASSQDLLASEEQFF
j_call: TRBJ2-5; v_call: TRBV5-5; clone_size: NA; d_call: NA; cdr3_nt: TGTGCCAGCAGCTTCACATTCTCTTTACAAGAGACCCAGTACTTC; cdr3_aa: CASSFTFSLQETQYF
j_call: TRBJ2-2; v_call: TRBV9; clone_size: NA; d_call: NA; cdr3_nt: TGTGCCAGCAGCGTAAGGGGCGCCGGGGAGCTGTTTTTT; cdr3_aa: CASSVRGAGELFF
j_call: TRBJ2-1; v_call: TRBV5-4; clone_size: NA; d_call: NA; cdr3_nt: TGTGCCAGCAGCTTGGGACAGTTATACAATGAGCAGTTCTTC; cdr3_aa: CASSLGQLYNEQFF
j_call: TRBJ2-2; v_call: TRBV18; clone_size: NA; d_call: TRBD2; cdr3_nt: TGTGCCAGCTCACCAGTTCTAGCGGGAGGGCCGCTCACCGGGGAGCTGTTTTTT; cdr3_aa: CASSPVLAGGPLTGELFF
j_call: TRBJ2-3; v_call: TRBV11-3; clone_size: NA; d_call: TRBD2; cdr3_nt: TGTGCCAGCAGCCCGGGACTAGCGGGAGGGACAGATACGCAGTATTTT; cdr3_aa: CASSPGLAGGTDTQYF
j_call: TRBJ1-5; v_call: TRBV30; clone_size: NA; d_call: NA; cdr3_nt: TGTGCCTGGAGTGATGCTGAGAATCAGCCCCAGCATTTT; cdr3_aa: CAWSDAENQPQHF
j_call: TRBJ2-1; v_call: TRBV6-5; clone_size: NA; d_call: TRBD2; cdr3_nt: TGTGCCAGCAAAGCGGGGACTAGCGTTCGGAATGAGCAGTTCTTC; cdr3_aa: CASKAGTSVRNEQFF
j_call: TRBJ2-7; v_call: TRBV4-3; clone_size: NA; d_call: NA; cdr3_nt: TGCGCCAGCAGCCAAGATTCTAGTGGGAGGTTGATCGAGCAGTACTTC; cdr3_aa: CASSQDSSGRLIEQYF
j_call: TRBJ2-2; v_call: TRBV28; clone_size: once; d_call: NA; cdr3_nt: TGTGCCAGCATGCTGGGGAGAGGCACCGGGGAGCTGTTTTTT; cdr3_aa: CASMLGRGTGELFF
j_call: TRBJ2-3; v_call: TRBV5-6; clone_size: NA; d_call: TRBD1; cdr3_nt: TGTGCCAGCACCTCCCCCGGGACAGGGGGCTTTATAGGCACAGATACGCAGTATTTT; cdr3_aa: CASTSPGTGGFIGTDTQYF
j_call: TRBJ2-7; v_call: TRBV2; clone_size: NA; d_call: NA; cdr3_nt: TGTGCCAGCAGAAACACAGAGACCTACGAGCAGTACTTC; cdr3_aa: CASRNTETYEQYF
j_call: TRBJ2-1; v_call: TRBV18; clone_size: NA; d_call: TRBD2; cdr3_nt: TGTGCCAGCTCACCCGGGACTAGCGGAAGCTCCTACAATGAGCAGTTCTTC; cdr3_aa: CASSPGTSGSSYNEQFF
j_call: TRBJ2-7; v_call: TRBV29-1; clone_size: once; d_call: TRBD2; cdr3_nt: TGCAGCGTTGAAGATCTCGAGGGAGGGCGGTACGAGCAGTACTTC; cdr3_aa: CSVEDLEGGRYEQYF
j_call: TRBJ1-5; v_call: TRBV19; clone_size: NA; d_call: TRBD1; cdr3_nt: TGTGCCAGTAAACTAAGGGACAGTAGCAATCAGCCCCAGCATTTT; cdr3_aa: CASKLRDSSNQPQHF
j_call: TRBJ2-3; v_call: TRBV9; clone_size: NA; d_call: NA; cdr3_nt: TGTGCCAGCAGCGTAGTGGGCGGGCCCACAGATACGCAGTATTTT; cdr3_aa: CASSVVGGPTDTQYF
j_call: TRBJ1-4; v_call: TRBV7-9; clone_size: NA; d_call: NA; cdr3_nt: TGTGCCAGCAGCTCAACCGGGACACTGGAAGAAAAACTGTTTTTT; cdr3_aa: CASSSTGTLEEKLFF
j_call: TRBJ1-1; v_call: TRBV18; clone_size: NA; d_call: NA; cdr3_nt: TGTGCCAGCTCAGACAGAGTTGAAGCTTTCTTT; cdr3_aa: CASSDRVEAFF
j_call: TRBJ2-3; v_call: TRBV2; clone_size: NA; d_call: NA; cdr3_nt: TGTGCCAGCACCGACGCCGACTTCACAGATACGCAGTATTTT; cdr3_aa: CASTDADFTDTQYF
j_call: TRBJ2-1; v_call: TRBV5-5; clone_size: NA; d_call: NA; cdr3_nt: TGTGCCAGCAGCTTATCGGTAAGAATGAATGAGCAGTTCTTC; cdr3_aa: CASSLSVRMNEQFF